This entry lists 32 T cell receptor beta chains sequenced from one sample in a study of OX40 agonist ivuxolimab in advanced cancers. Sequenced by immunoSEQ multiplex PCR; TCRdb stores in-frame clones only, minus some. The sample comprises approximately 100,000 clones, 80% to 90% of which are singletons, and roughly 0.77% rests with the top ten. Sequenced material: CD4+ or CD8+ T cells sorted from blood, taken in a trial of the OX40 agonist ivuxolimab. The origin of the receptors is an adult with an advanced solid tumor such as melanoma, head and neck, liver or kidney cancer.

The V and J genes are TRBV7-9 and TRBJ1-6; maybe TRBD1 (6 bases). The CDR3 runs to 14 residues. V was shortened by 5 bases and J by 7 bases, with 12 bases between the two germline ends. Per germline, CDR1 SEHNR and CDR2 FQNEAQ (reference sequence). CDR3 in amino acids: CASSQRTENSPLHF. The CDR3 DNA is TGTGCCAGCAGCCAGCGGACAGAGAATTCACCCCTCCACTTT.

The chain uses TRBV7-2 and TRBJ1-1; D is perhaps TRBD1 (5 bases). This CDR3 contains 15 residues. The germline V gene has CDR1 SGHTA and CDR2 FQGNSA. Trimming cost V 1 base and J 1 base, with 10 bases left between them. The CDR3 DNA is TGTGCCAGCAGCTTAGTAAGGGGACCGAACACTGAAGCTTTCTTT. This encodes CASSLVRGPNTEAFF.

This clone was recorded a few times. The genes are TRBV28 and TRBJ1-2; no clear D gene. V was pared by 8 bases and J by 3 bases, with 10 bases between. The CDR3 spans 12 residues. Per the germline V gene, CDR1 is MDHEN and CDR2 is SYDVKM. Here the CDR3 DNA reads TGTGCCAGCCAAGAACGGTACTATGGCTACACCTTC. As protein: CASQERYYGYTF.

The gene calls are TRBV11-2 and TRBJ2-2; the D is unclear. This CDR3 is 16 amino acids long. Germline V gives CDR1 SGHAT, CDR2 FQNNGV. V lost 1 base to trimming and J lost 2 bases, with 11 bases between them. CDR3 sequence: CASSLGRRFNTGELFF. Here the CDR3 DNA reads TGTGCCAGCAGCTTAGGCCGGCGGTTTAACACCGGGGAGCTGTTTTTT.

The genes are TRBV29-1 and TRBJ2-3; 8 nucleotides line up with TRBD2. Germline values: CDR1 SQVTM, CDR2 ANQGSEA. The CDR3 has 13 residues. J was trimmed by 6 bases and V by 3 bases; bases with no gene match: 5. The CDR3 region is CSVEDGGEDTQYF. The DNA for the CDR3 is TGCAGCGTTGAGGACGGGGGGGAGGATACGCAGTATTTT.

The CDR3 loop reads CASSFGLAGTETQYF. CDR3 DNA sequence: TGTGCCAGCAGTTTTGGACTAGCGGGGACAGAGACCCAGTACTTC. The chain has TRBV9 and TRBJ2-5, with 12 nucleotides matching TRBD2. V lost 5 bases to trimming and J lost 4 bases; unmatched junction nucleotides: 6. The CDR3 consists of 15 residues. Germline CDR1 reads SGDLS; CDR2 reads YYNGEE.

The rearrangement joins TRBV5-1 to TRBJ2-3; 12 positions match TRBD2. Germline CDR1 SGHRS, CDR2 YFSETQ. V gave up 4 bases and J gave up 1 base; unmatched junction bases: 1. The CDR3 length is 15 residues. DNA for the CDR3: TGCGCCAGCAGCAGGACTAGCGGGGGCACAGATACGCAGTATTTT. Its protein product is CASSRTSGGTDTQYF.

The gene calls are TRBV19 and TRBJ1-5, with unresolved D. The V end lost 7 bases, the J end lost 1 base, and 11 bases lay between the germline ends. The CDR3 is made up of 14 amino acids. Germline CDR1 and CDR2: LNHDA and SQIVND (reference sequence). CDR3 amino acids: CASTSGRSNQPQHF. The CDR3 region has the DNA TGTGCCAGTACTTCTGGACGGAGCAATCAGCCCCAGCATTTT.

The chain recombines TRBV5-1 with TRBJ2-5, with 8 positions matching TRBD1. Unmatched junction bases numbered 6, after V lost 3 bases and J lost 5 bases. The V gene's germline CDR1 is SGHRS and CDR2 YFSETQ. This CDR3 comprises 14 residues. The chain's CDR3 is CASSSGTGIETQYF. The CDR3 coding sequence is TGCGCCAGCAGCTCGGGGACAGGCATCGAGACCCAGTACTTC. Using reference TRBV5-1 and TRBJ2-5 for the parts outside the CDR3, the full variable domain is KAGVTQTPRYLIKTRGQQVTLSCSPISGHRSVSWYQQTPGQGLQFLFEYFSETQRNKGNFPGRFSGRQFSNSRSEMNVSTLELGDSALYLCASSSGTGIETQYFGPGTRLLVL.

The count of this clone is one. The chain carries TRBV14 and TRBJ2-1; 8 bases are a match to TRBD1. V lost 5 bases and J lost 7; bases outside the gene matches: 4. The germline gives CDR1 SGHDN, CDR2 FVKESK. The CDR3 spans 13 residues. As DNA, the CDR3 is TGTGCCAGCAGCTGGACAGGGATTAATGAGCAGTTCTTC. Translating gives CASSWTGINEQFF.

This clone was seen only once. V usage is TRBV5-4 and J usage is TRBJ2-1; TRBD2 matches at 8 bases. Germline V gives CDR1 SGHNT, CDR2 YYREEE (reference sequence). The CDR3 has 13 residues. V dropped 7 bases and J dropped 5; count of bases not matched to a gene: 5. For the CDR3, the DNA is TGTGCCAGCCGGGGGGGCCTCCACAATGAGCAGTTCTTC. This codes for CASRGGLHNEQFF.

This chain joins TRBV19 and TRBJ1-4; D is undetermined. The CDR3 has 17 amino acids. Trimming cost V 3 bases and J 0 bases, with 14 bases left between them. CDR1 is LNHDA, CDR2 SQIVND, per germline (reference sequence). CDR3: CASSIGLSSATNEKLFF. The CDR3 coding sequence is TGTGCCAGTAGTATTGGGTTGTCTTCTGCAACTAATGAAAAACTGTTTTTT.

Only a few counts were recorded for this clone. An end of the junction differs from the germline gene, which may be a read error. The chain recombines TRBV6-6 with TRBJ2-3; D may be TRBD1 or TRBD2 (5 bases each). Germline CDR1 reads MNHNY; CDR2 reads SVGAGI (reference sequence). The CDR3 covers 11 residues. The CDR3 spells CASSPGRGPLF. The CDR3 region has the DNA TGTGCCAGCAGTCCGGGACGGGGACCTCTCTTT.

The CDR3 nucleotides read TGCGCCAGCAGCCTGGGACAGCTAGACGAGCAGTACTTC. Translated: CASSLGQLDEQYF. This sequence joins TRBV4-3 and TRBJ2-7; 7 bases fit TRBD1. In germline, CDR1 is LGHNA, CDR2 YSLEER. The ends lost 4 bases at V and 5 bases at J; junction bases unmatched: 5. The CDR3 spans 13 residues.

V gene TRBV9 combines with J gene TRBJ2-3, with 10 bases that match TRBD1. The CDR3 has 16 amino acids. CDR1 and CDR2 from the germline V gene are SGDLS and YYNGEE. V gave up 7 bases and J gave up 6 bases; unmatched junction bases: 14. CDR3 loop: CASGDRPGTGVDTQYF. The CDR3 DNA reads as TGTGCCAGCGGAGACCGACCCGGGACAGGGGTCGATACGCAGTATTTT. Together with reference TRBV9 and TRBJ2-3, the CDR3 gives the full variable domain: DSGVTQTPKHLITATGQRVTLRCSPRSGDLSVYWYQQSLDQGLQFLIQYYNGEERAKGNILERFSAQQFPDLHSELNLSSLELGDSALYFCASGDRPGTGVDTQYFGPGTRLTVL.

This chain uses TRBV7-2 with TRBJ2-5, with TRBD2 matching 8 bases. The CDR3 contains 17 residues. Germline CDR1 reads SGHTA; CDR2 reads FQGNSA. The V gene end was trimmed by 1 base and the J gene end by 1 base; junction bases not matched to a gene: 8. CDR3 region: CASSLDRPLAGQETQYF. CDR3 coding DNA: TGTGCCAGCAGCTTAGATCGCCCCCTAGCGGGCCAAGAGACCCAGTACTTC.

This chain uses TRBV9 with TRBJ2-5; 8 nucleotides line up with TRBD2. The germline V gene has CDR1 SGDLS and CDR2 YYNGEE. CDR3 length: 14 amino acids. After removal of 3 bases from V and 4 bases from J, the junction contained 5 bases not matched to a gene. CDR3 nucleotides: TGTGCCAGCAGCGCACGGGGGGGCCTAGAGACCCAGTACTTC. Translating gives CASSARGGLETQYF.

The genes are TRBV6-5 and TRBJ1-4; perhaps TRBD1 as D (6 bases). This CDR3 has 15 residues. The V and J ends lost 0 bases and 6 bases respectively, with 11 bases between them. Germline V CDR1 and CDR2: MNHEY, SVGAGI. CDR3 protein: CASSYSGTSYEKLFF. The CDR3 coding sequence is TGTGCCAGCAGTTACTCGGGGACATCTTATGAAAAACTGTTTTTT.

The rearrangement uses TRBV19 and TRBJ1-3; tentatively, D is TRBD1 (5 bases). The V gene lost 5 bases and the J gene lost 4 bases, with 12 bases spanning the gap. The germline CDR1 and CDR2 sequences are LNHDA and SQIVND (reference sequence). The CDR3 extends over 14 amino acids. This CDR3 reads CASSQQDLGNTIYF. DNA for the CDR3: TGTGCCAGTAGTCAACAGGATCTCGGAAACACCATATATTTT. The full variable domain, rest sourced from reference TRBV19 and TRBJ1-3, is DGGITQSPKYLFRKEGQNVTLSCEQNLNHDAMYWYRQDPGQGLRLIYYSQIVNDFQKGDIAEGYSVSREKKESFPLTVTSAQKNPTAFYLCASSQQDLGNTIYFGEGSWLTVV.

Worth noting for this clone: Other nucleotide sequences from this sample produce the same CDR3. The V call is TRBV7-2, the J call TRBJ1-2, with 9 nucleotides matching TRBD1. The V segment lost 5 bases and the J segment 3 bases; nucleotides outside the gene matches: 4. The CDR3 runs to 14 residues. In germline, CDR1 is SGHTA, CDR2 FQGNSA. CDR3 amino acids: CASSSTGGDYGYTF. The CDR3 bases are TGTGCCAGCAGCAGTACAGGGGGCGACTATGGCTACACCTTC. Supplemented by reference TRBV7-2 and TRBJ1-2, the full variable domain reads GAGVSQSPSNKVTEKGKDVELRCDPISGHTALYWYRQSLGQGLEFLIYFQGNSAPDKSGLPSDRFSAERTGGSVSTLTIQRTQQEDSAVYLCASSSTGGDYGYTFGSGTRLTVV.

This clone was counted a single time. The chain carries TRBV20-1 and TRBJ2-4; D is unresolved. Germline assignment: CDR1 DFQATT and CDR2 SNEGSKA (reference sequence). The CDR3 extends over 11 amino acids. The CDR3 loop is CSLPLGNIQYF. In DNA form, the CDR3 reads TGCAGCCTGCCACTGGGAAACATTCAGTACTTC.

The rearrangement links TRBV28 to TRBJ1-5, with D perhaps matching TRBD1 (6 bases). Germline V gene lookup returns CDR1 MDHEN and CDR2 SYDVKM. The ends were cut back, 5 bases at V and 10 bases at J, with 12 bases in the middle. This CDR3 spans 12 amino acids. CDR3 nucleotides: TGTGCCAGCAGTGGGGGGGGCATACCCCAGCATTTT. It is translated as CASSGGGIPQHF.

The chain joins TRBV6-5 to TRBJ2-3; D ambiguous. The V gene's germline CDR1 is MNHEY and CDR2 SVGAGI. Trimming shortened V by 5 bases and J by 2 bases, and 5 bases separated the two germline ends. This CDR3 contains 12 residues. CDR3: CASSAHTDTQYF. CDR3 bases: TGTGCCAGCAGTGCCCACACAGATACGCAGTATTTT.

The rearrangement links TRBV4-3 to TRBJ1-4, with D maybe TRBD1 (5 bases). CDR1 is LGHNA, CDR2 YSLEER, per germline. The CDR3 loop spans 15 amino acids. V gave up 0 bases and J gave up 5 bases, with 10 bases separating them. CDR3 sequence: CASSQDGRGNEKLFF. The CDR3 bases are TGCGCCAGCAGCCAAGATGGCCGGGGGAATGAAAAACTGTTTTTT.

This rearrangement joins TRBV11-3 to TRBJ2-1; 10 bases are a match to TRBD2. The CDR3 is 15 amino acids. V was pared by 5 bases and J by 4 bases, with 5 bases of the junction left unmatched. In germline, CDR1 is SGHNT, CDR2 YENEEA. The CDR3 DNA follows: TGTGCCAGCAGCCTAGCGGGGGCCTCATACAATGAGCAGTTCTTC. Its protein product is CASSLAGASYNEQFF.

The chain joins TRBV9 to TRBJ2-4; tentative D call: TRBD1 (5 bases). The V end lost 4 bases, the J end lost 5 bases, and 16 bases lay between the germline ends. Germline assignment: CDR1 SGDLS and CDR2 YYNGEE. The CDR3 has 15 amino acids. CDR3 loop: CASSPAQGFQNIQYF. CDR3 nucleotides: TGTGCCAGCAGCCCAGCTCAGGGTTTTCAAAACATTCAGTACTTC.

Only a few counts were recorded for this clone. V and J are TRBV7-2 and TRBJ2-1, with 13 bases fitting TRBD2. This CDR3 is 16 amino acids long. Germline CDR1 is SGHTA and CDR2 is FQGNSA. The V segment lost 1 base and the J segment 6 bases; nucleotides outside the gene matches: 3. The CDR3 region is CASSLGGTSGVNEQFF. The DNA of the CDR3 is TGTGCCAGCAGCTTAGGGGGGACTAGCGGGGTCAATGAGCAGTTCTTC.

The chain links TRBV15 to TRBJ1-2; 9 bases map to TRBD1. The V and J ends lost 0 bases and 4 bases, in that order; junction bases with no gene match: 9. From germline, CDR1 is LNHNV and CDR2 YYDKDF (reference sequence). This CDR3 has 17 amino acids. The CDR3 protein is CATSRDLGQGSFYGYTF. For the CDR3, the DNA is TGTGCCACCAGCAGAGACTTGGGACAGGGTTCCTTCTATGGCTACACCTTC.

V and J are TRBV28 and TRBJ2-3, with D unclear. The CDR3 contains 11 residues. Germline V gene lookup returns CDR1 MDHEN and CDR2 SYDVKM. Between the trimmed V and J ends, which lost 6 bases and 4 bases, there was a span of 5 bases. In nucleotides, the CDR3 is TGTGCCAGCAGCTATTCAGATACGCAGTATTTT. Translation gives CASSYSDTQYF.

The chain recombines TRBV4-3 with TRBJ2-1, with 7 positions matching TRBD2. Unmatched junction bases numbered 13, after V lost 0 bases and J lost 8 bases. Germline CDR1 and CDR2: LGHNA and YSLEER. The CDR3 has 17 amino acids. CDR3 bases: TGCGCCAGCAGCCAAGATCTGTTCGGCGGGGGAATCGATGAGCAGTTCTTC. This translates into CASSQDLFGGGIDEQFF.

The rearrangement links TRBV7-2 to TRBJ1-2; D unclear. Germline-derived CDR1 and CDR2 are SGHTA and FQGNSA. The CDR3 sequence is 13 residues long. V shed 2 bases and J shed 7 bases, with 11 bases lying between them. This chain's CDR3 is CASSLLRFGGYTF. In DNA, the CDR3 is TGTGCCAGCAGCTTACTAAGGTTTGGTGGCTACACCTTC.

This sequence joins TRBV27 and TRBJ2-3; D ambiguous. V was clipped by 3 bases and J by 0 bases, with 10 bases between them. CDR3 size: 15 residues. Germline V lookup: CDR1 MNHEY, CDR2 SMNVEV (reference sequence). The CDR3 loop reads CASSFRADSTDTQYF. DNA for the CDR3: TGTGCCAGCAGTTTTAGGGCAGATAGCACAGATACGCAGTATTTT.